The 2 T cell receptor beta chains reported below all come from one sample, sequenced in a study of blood T cell repertoires in COVID-19. Clones were sequenced by immunoSEQ multiplex PCR, and TCRdb holds only the in-frame ones, with some missing. Of around 260,000 clones in the sample, about 89% were seen once. The sample comprised peripheral blood. These receptors originate from a woman aged 40 to 55 who had recovered from COVID-19.

The gene calls are TRBV28 and TRBJ2-2, with 7 bases that match TRBD1. V lost 1 base and J lost 7; bases outside the gene matches: 12. Germline-derived CDR1 and CDR2 are MDHEN and SYDVKM. CDR3 length: 17 residues. The CDR3 bases are TGTGCCAGCAGTTTATTAAGGGGACAGCCACAGGTCGGGGAGCTGTTTTTT. It is translated as CASSLLRGQPQVGELFF.

In DNA form, the CDR3 reads TGTGCCAGTACTAGCCTAGGGGGATCGGGCACTGAAGCTTTCTTT. It translates to CASTSLGGSGTEAFF. The genes are TRBV19 and TRBJ1-1; D is possibly TRBD1 (6 bases). This CDR3 comprises 15 residues. V dropped 7 bases and J dropped 4 bases, with 19 bases sitting between them. Germline assignment: CDR1 LNHDA and CDR2 SQIVND (reference sequence).